Below, one TCR beta chain is given with its context. This sample stems from a study of early T cells in non-severe SARS-CoV-2 infection. V was shortened by 1 base and J by 2 bases, with 9 bases between the two germline ends. The CDR3 length is 13 residues. Germline assignment: CDR1 GTSNPN and CDR2 SVGIG (reference sequence). One entry per CDR3 protein results from TCRdb running MiXCR on the 5' RACE reads. The table includes some 44,000 distinct CDR3 sequences, about 6.5% detected once. This chain connects TRBV30 to TRBJ2-7; D gene unclear. The source is an adult who was a healthcare worker with PCR-confirmed SARS-CoV-2 infection or an uninfected control (not recorded which). The specimen comprised whole blood, sampled at baseline. The CDR3 region is CAWSGTETYEQYF. CDR3 nucleotide sequence: TGTGCCTGGAGTGGGACCGAAACCTACGAGCAGTACTTC.